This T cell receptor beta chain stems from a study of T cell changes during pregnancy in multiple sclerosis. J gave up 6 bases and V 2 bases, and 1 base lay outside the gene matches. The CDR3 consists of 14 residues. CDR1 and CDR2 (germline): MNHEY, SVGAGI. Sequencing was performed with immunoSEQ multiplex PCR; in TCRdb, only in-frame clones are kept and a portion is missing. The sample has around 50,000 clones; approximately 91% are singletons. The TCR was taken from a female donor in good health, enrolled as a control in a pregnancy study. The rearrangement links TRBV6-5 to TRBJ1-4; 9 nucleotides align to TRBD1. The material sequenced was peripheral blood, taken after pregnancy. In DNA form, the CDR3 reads TGTGCCAGCAGTTACGGGACAGGGTATGAAAAACTGTTTTTT. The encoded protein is CASSYGTGYEKLFF.